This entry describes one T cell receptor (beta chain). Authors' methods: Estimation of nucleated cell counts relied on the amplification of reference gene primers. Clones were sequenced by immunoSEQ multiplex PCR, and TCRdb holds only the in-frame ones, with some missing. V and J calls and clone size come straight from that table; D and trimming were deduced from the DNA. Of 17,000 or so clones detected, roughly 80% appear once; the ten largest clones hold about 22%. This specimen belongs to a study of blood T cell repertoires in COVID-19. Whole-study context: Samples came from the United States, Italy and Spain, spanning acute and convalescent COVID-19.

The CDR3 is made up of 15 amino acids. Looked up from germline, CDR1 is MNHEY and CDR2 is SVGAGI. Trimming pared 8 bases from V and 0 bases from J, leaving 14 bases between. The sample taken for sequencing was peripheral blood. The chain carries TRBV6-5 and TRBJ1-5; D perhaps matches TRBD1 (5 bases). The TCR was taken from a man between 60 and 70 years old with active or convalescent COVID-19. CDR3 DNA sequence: TGTGCCAGCTTAGACAGACCCTATAGCAATCAGCCCCAGCATTTT. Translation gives CASLDRPYSNQPQHF.